This T cell receptor (beta chain) was sequenced for a study of lymphopenia after photon versus proton radiotherapy. Overall study findings and caveats: Post-nadir diversity loss with photons came from oligoclonal expansion, particularly CD8+ Temra cells.

Germline CDR1 reads MNHNY; CDR2 reads SVGAGI (reference sequence). CDR3 size: 16 residues. The germline V and J ends were trimmed by 3 bases and 3 bases, with 17 bases remaining between them. This clone has only a few counts. What it binds is unknown. The repertoire was sequenced with immunoSEQ multiplex PCR; TCRdb's copy has only in-frame clones and lacks some. The sample has about 50,000 clones, roughly 90% seen once. V gene TRBV6-6 combines with J gene TRBJ1-1; no clear D. Sequencing used peripheral blood, obtained from a patient treated with photon-based radiotherapy. The receptor comes from a woman between 40 and 50 years old with cholangiocarcinoma. In nucleotides, the CDR3 is TGTGCCAGCAGTTATCAAGTACCGGGAGGCGACACTGAAGCTTTCTTT. This gives the protein CASSYQVPGGDTEAFF.